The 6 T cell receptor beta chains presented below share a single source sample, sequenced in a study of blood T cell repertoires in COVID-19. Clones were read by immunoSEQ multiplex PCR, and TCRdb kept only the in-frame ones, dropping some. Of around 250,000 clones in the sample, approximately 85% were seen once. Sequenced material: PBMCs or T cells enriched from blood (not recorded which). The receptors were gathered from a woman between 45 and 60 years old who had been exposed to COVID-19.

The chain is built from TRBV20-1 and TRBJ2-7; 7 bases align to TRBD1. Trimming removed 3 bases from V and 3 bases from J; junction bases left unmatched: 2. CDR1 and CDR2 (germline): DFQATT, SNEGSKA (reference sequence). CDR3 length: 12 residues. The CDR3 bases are TGCAGTGCTAGTCAGGGGGTCTACGAGCAGTACTTC. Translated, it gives CSASQGVYEQYF.

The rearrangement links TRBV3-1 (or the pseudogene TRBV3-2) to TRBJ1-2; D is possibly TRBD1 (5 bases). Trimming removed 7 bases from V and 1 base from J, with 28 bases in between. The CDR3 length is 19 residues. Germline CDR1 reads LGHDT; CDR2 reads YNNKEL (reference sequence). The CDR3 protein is CASKGRLSIDRLSNYGYTF. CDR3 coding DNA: TGTGCCAGCAAGGGGCGTCTGTCAATTGACAGACTGAGTAACTATGGCTACACCTTC.

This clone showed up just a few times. Here the CDR3 DNA reads TGTGCCAGCAGCTTCTACGCGGACAGTGTGGTCTCACCCCTCCACTTT. Translation gives CASSFYADSVVSPLHF. The V gene is TRBV7-8, the J gene TRBJ1-6; D is possibly TRBD1 (6 bases). The germline V and J ends were trimmed by 3 bases and 10 bases, with 19 bases remaining between them. This CDR3 has 16 residues. Germline V lookup: CDR1 SGHVS, CDR2 FQNEAQ.

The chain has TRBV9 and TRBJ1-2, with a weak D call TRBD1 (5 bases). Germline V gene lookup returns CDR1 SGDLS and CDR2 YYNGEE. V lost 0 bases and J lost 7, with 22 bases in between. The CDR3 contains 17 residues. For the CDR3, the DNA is TGTGCCAGCAGCGTAGGGCCCGCCAAGCAGGGAACTGGTGGCTACACCTTC. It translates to CASSVGPAKQGTGGYTF.

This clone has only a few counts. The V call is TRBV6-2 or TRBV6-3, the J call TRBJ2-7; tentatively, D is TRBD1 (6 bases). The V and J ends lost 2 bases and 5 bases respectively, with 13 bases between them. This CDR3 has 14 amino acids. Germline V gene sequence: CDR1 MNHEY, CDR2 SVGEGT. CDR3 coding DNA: TGTGCCAGCAGTTACCAGGGGAGCGTGGACGAGCAGTACTTC. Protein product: CASSYQGSVDEQYF.

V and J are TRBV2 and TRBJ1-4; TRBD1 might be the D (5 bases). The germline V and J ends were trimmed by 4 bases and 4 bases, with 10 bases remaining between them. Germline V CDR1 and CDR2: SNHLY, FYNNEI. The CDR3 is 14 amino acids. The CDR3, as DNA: TGTGCCAGCAGTGGCGGAGGGGTTAATGAAAAACTGTTTTTT. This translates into CASSGGGVNEKLFF.